Detailed here is one T cell receptor (beta chain). In the original analysis: Nucleated cell number was recorded as an estimate derived from reference gene primer amplification. Clones were read by immunoSEQ multiplex PCR, and TCRdb kept only the in-frame ones, dropping some. The V and J calls and clone size were taken over from that table, and D and trimming were inferred from the DNA. The sample has about 150,000 clones; less than 90% are singletons. This record belongs to a study of blood T cell repertoires in COVID-19. Study summary: Spain, Italy and the United States supplied samples that represented acute and convalescent COVID-19. The cDNA or gDNA used as material had been derived from T cells, B-cell-depleted T cells, or PBMCs.

This CDR3 is 16 amino acids long. J was trimmed by 1 base and V by 5 bases; bases with no gene match: 6. Germline assignment: CDR1 SGHTA and CDR2 FQGNSA. Specimen: peripheral blood. This clonotype was obtained from a man aged 18 to 29 with active or convalescent COVID-19. The V and J genes are TRBV7-2 and TRBJ2-3; 10 nucleotides line up with TRBD2. As DNA, the CDR3 is TGTGCCAGCAGCCCTTGGGGGACTAGCGGCACAGATACGCAGTATTTT. It encodes CASSPWGTSGTDTQYF.